The 15 T cell receptor beta chains in this list originate from one sample, sequenced in a study of shared clonotypes between healthy human individuals. Sequencing used immunoSEQ multiplex PCR; TCRdb keeps in-frame clones, though not all of them. The data hold millions of clones, with 85% to 95% observed a single time. Sequencing input: naive CD4+ T cells sorted from blood. Subset here: CD45RA+ positively selected. These receptor sequences come from a man between 18 and 35 years old in good health.

This chain connects TRBV6-5 to TRBJ2-2; 9 bases agree with TRBD2. V was clipped by 2 bases and J by 6 bases; unmatched bases: 1. The V gene's germline CDR1 is MNHEY and CDR2 SVGAGI. The CDR3 is 14 amino acids. CDR3 in amino acids: CASSYRLAAGELFF. The DNA for the CDR3 is TGTGCCAGCAGTTACAGACTAGCGGCCGGGGAGCTGTTTTTT.

This chain uses TRBV6-5 with TRBJ2-7; 8 positions match TRBD2. This CDR3 has 14 residues. V dropped 3 bases and J dropped 3; count of bases not matched to a gene: 4. From germline, CDR1 is MNHEY and CDR2 SVGAGI. The CDR3 loop is CASSYGSGVYEQYF. CDR3 in DNA: TGTGCCAGCAGTTATGGTAGCGGGGTCTACGAGCAGTACTTC.

The chain links TRBV5-6 to TRBJ2-7, with 10 positions matching TRBD2. There are 15 residues in the CDR3. After removal of 2 bases from V and 4 bases from J, the junction contained 6 bases not matched to a gene. Per germline, CDR1 SGHDT and CDR2 YYEEEE. The CDR3 nucleotides are TGTGCCAGCAGCTTCGGAGCGGGGGGGAAATACGAGCAGTACTTC. Its translation is CASSFGAGGKYEQYF. The complete variable domain, with remaining parts taken from reference TRBV5-6 and TRBJ2-7, reads DAGVTQSPTHLIKTRGQQVTLRCSPKSGHDTVSWYQQALGQGPQFIFQYYEEEERQRGNFPDRFSGHQFPNYSSELNVNALLLGDSALYLCASSFGAGGKYEQYFGPGTRLTVT.

The chain couples TRBV7-9 to TRBJ1-6; 9 nucleotides align to TRBD1. V gave up 3 bases and J gave up 10 bases; unmatched junction bases: 7. Germline CDR1 reads SEHNR; CDR2 reads FQNEAQ (reference sequence). This CDR3 contains 15 residues. The CDR3 reads CASSLSGQGYSPLHF. The CDR3 DNA reads as TGTGCCAGCAGCTTGTCGGGACAGGGTTACTCACCCCTCCACTTT.

V usage is TRBV6-5 and J usage is TRBJ2-7, with unresolved D. The CDR3 runs 13 residues. V lost 8 bases to trimming and J lost 3 bases, with 14 bases between them. The V gene's germline CDR1 is MNHEY and CDR2 SVGAGI. DNA of the CDR3: TGTGCCAGCGAACGGCTACCGAACTACGAGCAGTACTTC. Encoded protein: CASERLPNYEQYF.

A word on this clone: The junction departs from the called germline gene at one end, perhaps through a read error. The rearrangement uses TRBV9 and TRBJ2-1, with D perhaps being TRBD1 or TRBD2 (5 bases each). This CDR3 has 15 amino acids. Germline CDR1 and CDR2: SGDLS and YYNGEE. The CDR3: CASTVGTESYNEQFF. The CDR3 DNA follows: TGTGCCAGCACCGTAGGGACGGAATCCTACAATGAGCAGTTCTTC. Filled out from reference TRBV9 and TRBJ2-1, the complete variable domain reads DSGVTQTPKHLITATGQRVTLRCSPRSGDLSVYWYQQSLDQGLQFLIQYYNGEERAKGNILERFSAQQFPDLHSELNLSSLELGDSALYFCASTVGTESYNEQFFGPGTRLTVL.

This chain joins TRBV18 and TRBJ2-4; no definite D call. Trimming removed 5 bases from V and 5 bases from J, with 16 bases in between. CDR1 KGHSH and CDR2 LQKENI come from the germline V gene. The CDR3 is 15 residues long. The CDR3 DNA sequence: TGTGCCAGCTCATTTAGCCGGCACGTCGAAAACATTCAGTACTTC. Amino acids: CASSFSRHVENIQYF.

This clone was counted a few times. The sample carries other DNA sequences with the same CDR3. The rearrangement joins TRBV20-1 to TRBJ2-1; D remains ambiguous. The germline V gene encodes CDR1 DFQATT and CDR2 SNEGSKA (reference sequence). There are 10 residues in the CDR3. Trimming took 5 bases from V and 4 from J, leaving 3 bases between them. This CDR3 is CSAEYNEQFF. In DNA, the CDR3 is TGCAGTGCTGAATACAATGAGCAGTTCTTC.

Of note for this clone: In the same sample, other DNA sequences code for this CDR3. The chain carries TRBV2 and TRBJ1-1; D is perhaps TRBD1 (5 bases). This CDR3 spans 13 amino acids. CDR1 SNHLY and CDR2 FYNNEI come from the germline V gene. With 7 bases removed from V and 1 base from J, the gap between germline ends came to 10 bases. Here the CDR3 reads CASKGQGNTEAFF. Written as DNA, the CDR3 is TGTGCCAGCAAAGGGCAGGGGAACACTGAAGCTTTCTTT. Full variable domain (remainder filled in from reference TRBV2 and TRBJ1-1): EPEVTQTPSHQVTQMGQEVILRCVPISNHLYFYWYRQILGQKVEFLVSFYNNEISEKSEIFDDQFSVERPDGSNFTLKIRSTKLEDSAMYFCASKGQGNTEAFFGQGTRLTVV.

The chain carries TRBV9 and TRBJ1-2, with D unresolved. The V gene's germline CDR1 is SGDLS and CDR2 YYNGEE. The CDR3 is 15 residues long. V dropped 2 bases and J dropped 5 bases, with 16 bases sitting between them. The CDR3: CASSVQALADYGYTF. As DNA, the CDR3 is TGTGCCAGCAGCGTTCAGGCCCTCGCCGATTATGGCTACACCTTC. Drawing the rest from reference TRBV9 and TRBJ1-2, the complete variable domain is DSGVTQTPKHLITATGQRVTLRCSPRSGDLSVYWYQQSLDQGLQFLIQYYNGEERAKGNILERFSAQQFPDLHSELNLSSLELGDSALYFCASSVQALADYGYTFGSGTRLTVV.

The J gene is TRBJ2-7, the V gene TRBV15; D might be TRBD1 or TRBD2, each matching 6 bases. CDR1 LNHNV and CDR2 YYDKDF come from the germline V gene (reference sequence). V was cut by 0 bases and J by 2 bases, with 11 bases left in between. This CDR3 contains 15 residues. CDR3 amino acids: CATSREHREAYEQYF. The CDR3 bases are TGTGCCACCAGCAGAGAGCACAGGGAGGCCTACGAGCAGTACTTC. The full variable domain, its missing parts supplied by reference TRBV15 and TRBJ2-7, is DAMVIQNPRYQVTQFGKPVTLSCSQTLNHNVMYWYQQKSSQAPKLLFHYYDKDFNNEADTPDNFQSRRPNTSFCFLDIRSPGLGDTAMYLCATSREHREAYEQYFGPGTRLTVT.

This sequence joins TRBV18 and TRBJ1-2; 9 nucleotides align to TRBD1. J gave up 8 bases and V 3 bases, and 4 bases lay outside the gene matches. The CDR3 is made up of 13 amino acids. Germline CDR1 KGHSH, CDR2 LQKENI. As DNA, the CDR3 is TGTGCCAGCTCACCTAACAGGGGGCAAGGCTACACCTTC. This gives the protein CASSPNRGQGYTF.

The V gene is TRBV29-1, the J gene TRBJ2-5; maybe TRBD1 (5 bases). The germline gives CDR1 SQVTM, CDR2 ANQGSEA. This CDR3 has 12 residues. Trimming removed 6 bases from V and 1 base from J, with 9 bases in between. CDR3 in DNA: TGCAGCGTCATGACAGCCCAAGAGACCCAGTACTTC. Its protein is CSVMTAQETQYF.

The chain uses TRBV7-9 and TRBJ1-4, with D perhaps matching TRBD1 (5 bases). This CDR3 contains 15 residues. The V end lost 4 bases, the J end lost 0 bases, and 9 bases lay between the germline ends. Germline CDR1 and CDR2: SEHNR and FQNEAQ (reference sequence). Here the CDR3 reads CASSSTVATNEKLFF. CDR3 coding DNA: TGTGCCAGCAGCTCGACAGTTGCAACTAATGAAAAACTGTTTTTT.

The chain recombines TRBV29-1 with TRBJ2-3; a possible D gene is TRBD2 (5 bases). Trimming stripped 3 bases from V and 0 bases from J, with 13 bases between. Germline V gene sequence: CDR1 SQVTM, CDR2 ANQGSEA. The CDR3 consists of 15 residues. CDR3 in amino acids: CSVDGGAISTDTQYF. The DNA for the CDR3 is TGCAGCGTTGACGGAGGAGCCATTAGCACAGATACGCAGTATTTT.